This T cell receptor beta chain was sequenced for a study of blood T cell repertoires in COVID-19. Study at large: Donors in the United States, Italy and Spain gave samples during acute or convalescent COVID-19. The analysed material was cDNA or gDNA that came from T cells, B-cell-depleted T cells, or PBMCs.

The method was immunoSEQ multiplex PCR; TCRdb's version includes in-frame clones alone and lacks a portion of them. Seen here are 270,000 or so clones, roughly 86% observed once, and the top ten hold around 9%. CDR1 is LNHDA and CDR2 is SQIVND in the germline V gene (reference sequence). V dropped 7 bases and J dropped 0 bases, with 9 bases sitting between them. This CDR3 is 14 amino acids long. The sample taken for sequencing was peripheral blood. This TCR derives from a man aged 35 to 55 with active or convalescent COVID-19. The gene calls are TRBV19 and TRBJ1-4; D is possibly TRBD1 (6 bases). CDR3 coding DNA: TGTGCCAGTAACAGGGCGGCAACTAATGAAAAACTGTTTTTT. Residues: CASNRAATNEKLFF.